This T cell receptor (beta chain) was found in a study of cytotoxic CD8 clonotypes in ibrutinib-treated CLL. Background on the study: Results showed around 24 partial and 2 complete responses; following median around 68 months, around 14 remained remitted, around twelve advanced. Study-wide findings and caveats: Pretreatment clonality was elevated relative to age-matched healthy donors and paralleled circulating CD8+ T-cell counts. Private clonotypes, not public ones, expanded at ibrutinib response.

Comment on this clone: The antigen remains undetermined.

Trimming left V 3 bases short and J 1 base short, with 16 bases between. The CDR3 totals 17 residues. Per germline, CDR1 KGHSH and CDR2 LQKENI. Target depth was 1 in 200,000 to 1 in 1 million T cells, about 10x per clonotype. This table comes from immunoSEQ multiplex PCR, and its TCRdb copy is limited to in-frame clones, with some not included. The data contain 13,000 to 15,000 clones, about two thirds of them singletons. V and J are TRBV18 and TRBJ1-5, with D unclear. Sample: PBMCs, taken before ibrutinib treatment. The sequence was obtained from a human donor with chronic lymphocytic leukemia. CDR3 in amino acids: CASSPPRETLSNQPQHF. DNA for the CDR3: TGTGCCAGCTCACCCCCTCGGGAGACACTAAGCAATCAGCCCCAGCATTTT.